The present entry profiles one T cell receptor beta chain with its context. The immunoSEQ assay amplified TCRB CDR3 from up to roughly 2 ug DNA. Some clones are missing from TCRdb's copy, which holds only in-frame ones; the method was immunoSEQ multiplex PCR. The top ten hold 6.8% of the sample, which has fewer than 90,000 clones, under 85% seen once. The sample comes from a study of glioma-infiltrating T cells after dendritic cell vaccination. The wider study: Patients received autologous tumor lysate-pulsed dendritic cell vaccination between about 2002 and 2013.

This CDR3 spans 16 amino acids. V gave up 0 bases and J gave up 2 bases; unmatched junction bases: 4. Germline V gives CDR1 SGDLS, CDR2 YYNGEE. Stated time point: after dendritic cell vaccination, including at tumor progression/relapse. None of the glioblastoma patients had an isocitrate dehydrogenase mutation. The TCR sequence derives from a human donor with glioblastoma. Sample: blood, taken after dendritic cell vaccination. The chain employs TRBV9 and TRBJ2-3; 9 positions match TRBD2. The CDR3 loop reads CASSVGSGGNTDTQYF. The CDR3 region has the DNA TGTGCCAGCAGCGTAGGAAGCGGGGGGAACACAGATACGCAGTATTTT.